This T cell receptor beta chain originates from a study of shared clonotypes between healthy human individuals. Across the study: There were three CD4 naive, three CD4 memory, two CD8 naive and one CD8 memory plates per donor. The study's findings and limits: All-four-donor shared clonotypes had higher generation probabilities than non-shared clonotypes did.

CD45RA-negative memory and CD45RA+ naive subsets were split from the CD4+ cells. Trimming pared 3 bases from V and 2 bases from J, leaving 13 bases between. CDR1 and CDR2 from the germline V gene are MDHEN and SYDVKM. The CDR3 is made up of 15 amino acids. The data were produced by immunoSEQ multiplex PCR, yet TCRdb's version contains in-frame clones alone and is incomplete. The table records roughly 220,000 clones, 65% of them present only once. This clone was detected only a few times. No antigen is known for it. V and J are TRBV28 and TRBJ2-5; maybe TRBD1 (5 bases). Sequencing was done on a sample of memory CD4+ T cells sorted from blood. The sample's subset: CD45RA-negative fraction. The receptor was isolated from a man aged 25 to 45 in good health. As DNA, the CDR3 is TGTGCCAGCAGTTTTACTCGTAGACAGCAAGAGACCCAGTACTTC. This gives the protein CASSFTRRQQETQYF.